Each of the 27 T cell receptor beta chains below was sequenced from the same sample in a study of response to subunit inactivated influenza vaccine. TCRdb recomputed calls from the RT-PCR reads with MiXCR, one row per CDR3 protein. Of about 180,000 distinct CDR3 sequences listed, about 9.3% were seen once; the top ten hold approximately 11%. The source was non-naive T cells sorted from PBMCs, collected on the day of vaccination. These receptor sequences come from a man aged 45-60 years who received an inactivated influenza vaccine.

This clonotype came up many times. The chain is built from TRBV4-3 and TRBJ2-2; 11 nucleotides line up with TRBD1. The germline gives CDR1 LGHNA, CDR2 YSLEER. The junction had 5 bases not matched to a gene; V was cut back by 4 bases and J by 1 base. The CDR3 runs 17 residues. CDR3 sequence reads: CASSPRDRGVNTGELFF. CDR3 nucleotides: TGCGCCAGCAGCCCAAGGGACAGGGGGGTGAACACCGGGGAGCTGTTTTTT.

This clonotype appeared a single time. The chain employs TRBV20-1 and TRBJ2-1, with TRBD2 as a possible D gene (5 bases). V was pared by 0 bases and J by 6 bases, with 12 bases between. The germline CDR1 and CDR2 sequences are DFQATT and SNEGSKA (reference sequence). The CDR3 is made up of 14 amino acids. CDR3 bases: TGCAGTGCTAGAGATCCACTAGGCCCCAATGAGCAGTTCTTC. It translates to CSARDPLGPNEQFF.

This clonotype occurred a few times. The chain employs TRBV11-2 and TRBJ2-3; 8 bases fit TRBD1. J lost 4 bases, V lost 4 bases, and 7 bases had no gene match. In germline, CDR1 is SGHAT, CDR2 FQNNGV. The CDR3 totals 15 residues. For the CDR3, the DNA is TGTGCCAGCAGCTCGCGGACAGGGCGACCAGATACGCAGTATTTT. As protein: CASSSRTGRPDTQYF. The whole variable domain, remainder taken from reference TRBV11-2 and TRBJ2-3, is EAGVAQSPRYKIIEKRQSVAFWCNPISGHATLYWYQQILGQGPKLLIQFQNNGVVDDSQLPKDRFSAERLKGVDSTLKIQPAKLEDSAVYLCASSSRTGRPDTQYFGPGTRLTVL.

This clonotype was detected many times. The chain has TRBV29-1 and TRBJ2-5, with unresolved D. The CDR3 runs 12 residues. CDR1 and CDR2 (germline): SQVTM, ANQGSEA. V lost 5 bases, J lost 5 bases, and 12 bases lay in between. CDR3 sequence reads: CSVKARWETQYF. CDR3 bases: TGCAGCGTTAAGGCTCGTTGGGAGACCCAGTACTTC. Full variable domain (rest looked up from reference TRBV29-1 and TRBJ2-5): SAVISQKPSRDICQRGTSLTIQCQVDSQVTMMFWYRQQPGQSLTLIATANQGSEATYESGFVIDKFPISRPNLTFSTLTVSNMSPEDSSIYLCSVKARWETQYFGPGTRLLVL.

This rearrangement joins TRBV9 to TRBJ2-2, with a possible D match to TRBD2 (6 bases). V was trimmed by 7 bases and J by 1 base, leaving 17 bases between them. In germline, CDR1 is SGDLS, CDR2 YYNGEE. The length of the CDR3 is 16 residues. DNA for the CDR3: TGTGCCAGCGGGGGGTTAGGCAGGATGAACACCGGGGAGCTGTTTTTT. Its protein is CASGGLGRMNTGELFF.

CDR3 DNA: TGTGCCATCAGTGAGGGGTGGGACAAAAACATTCAGTACTTC. It is translated as CAISEGWDKNIQYF. The V call is TRBV10-3, the J call TRBJ2-4; D unresolved. Germline CDR1 is ENHRY and CDR2 is SYGVKD. Trimming cost V 2 bases and J 3 bases, with 8 bases left between them. The CDR3 covers 14 residues.

The chain carries TRBV6-1 and TRBJ2-2, with a weak D call TRBD1 (6 bases). Germline lookup yields CDR1 MNHNS and CDR2 SASEGT. Trimming removed 3 bases at V and 7 bases at J, with 12 bases between. The CDR3 contains 14 residues. The CDR3 sequence is CASSEEQGGGELFF. CDR3 DNA sequence: TGTGCCAGCAGTGAGGAACAGGGTGGCGGGGAGCTGTTTTTT.

The sample holds many counts of this clonotype. V is TRBV20-1 and J is TRBJ2-1; the D is unclear. The V end lost 6 bases, the J end lost 4 bases, and 10 bases lay between the germline ends. Germline CDR1 is DFQATT and CDR2 is SNEGSKA (reference sequence). The CDR3 has 12 residues. The CDR3 protein is CSASSSYNEQFF. As DNA, the CDR3 is TGCAGTGCGTCTTCATCATACAATGAGCAGTTCTTC.

There are a few counts of this clonotype. This chain uses TRBV12-3 or TRBV12-4 with TRBJ1-6; no definite D call. Trimming left V 6 bases short and J 8 bases short, with 11 bases between. The CDR3 loop spans 13 amino acids. The CDR3 is CASREEGDSPLHF. The CDR3 nucleotides read TGTGCCAGCAGAGAGGAGGGAGATTCACCCCTCCACTTT.

Ten or more counts support this clonotype. This chain links TRBV20-1 with TRBJ1-4; weak D call: TRBD1 (6 bases). The CDR3 loop spans 14 amino acids. Germline V gives CDR1 DFQATT, CDR2 SNEGSKA (reference sequence). Trimming cost V 3 bases and J 6 bases, with 14 bases left between them. The CDR3 DNA is TGCAGTGCTAGGGAGGGGGGTTCCTATGAAAAACTGTTTTTT. Its protein is CSAREGGSYEKLFF.

The V gene is TRBV5-1, the J gene TRBJ2-5, with 10 bases fitting TRBD1. There are 17 residues in the CDR3. The V gene's germline CDR1 is SGHRS and CDR2 YFSETQ. With 6 bases clipped from V and 3 bases from J, the junction kept 14 bases outside the gene matches. The CDR3 is CASTLSVYGTGEETQYF. The CDR3 DNA sequence: TGCGCCAGCACCCTTTCGGTATACGGGACAGGGGAAGAGACCCAGTACTTC.

This clonotype was seen ten or more times. The chain is built from TRBV11-2 and TRBJ1-6, with TRBD1 matching over 9 bases. Germline V gene data show CDR1 as SGHAT and CDR2 as FQNNGV. This CDR3 is built from 14 residues. V lost 4 bases, J lost 10 bases, and 5 bases stayed unmatched. The chain's CDR3 is CASSSTGGGSPLHF. The CDR3 DNA sequence: TGTGCCAGCAGCTCGACAGGGGGGGGATCACCCCTCCACTTT.

V and J are TRBV5-6 and TRBJ2-1; no clear D. Germline V gene lookup returns CDR1 SGHDT and CDR2 YYEEEE. V gave up 4 bases and J gave up 6 bases, with 11 bases separating them. This CDR3 is built from 13 residues. CDR3 sequence reads: CASSPGPVNEQFF. The CDR3 DNA is TGTGCCAGCAGCCCCGGGCCAGTCAATGAGCAGTTCTTC. Looking up the rest from reference TRBV5-6 and TRBJ2-1 gives the full variable domain: DAGVTQSPTHLIKTRGQQVTLRCSPKSGHDTVSWYQQALGQGPQFIFQYYEEEERQRGNFPDRFSGHQFPNYSSELNVNALLLGDSALYLCASSPGPVNEQFFGPGTRLTVL.

J is TRBJ2-5 and V is TRBV28; D unresolved. The germline V gene encodes CDR1 MDHEN and CDR2 SYDVKM. This CDR3 contains 14 residues. Trimming took off 5 bases at V and 3 bases at J, with 13 bases between the two ends. This CDR3 reads CASSPTRRKETQYF. The DNA of the CDR3 is TGTGCCAGCAGTCCGACCCGCCGGAAAGAGACCCAGTACTTC.

A few counts support this clonotype. J is TRBJ2-7 and V is TRBV20-1, with D perhaps matching TRBD1 (7 bases). The germline V gene encodes CDR1 DFQATT and CDR2 SNEGSKA (reference sequence). The CDR3 loop spans 15 amino acids. Deletions cut 2 bases from V and 3 bases from J, with 17 bases between. CDR3 DNA: TGCAGTGCTAGACTTCCCGGGACAGCGGGCTACGAGCAGTACTTC. It specifies CSARLPGTAGYEQYF.

The chain links TRBV11-2 to TRBJ2-2, with TRBD1 matching 7 bases. The CDR3 totals 16 residues. V shed 4 bases, J shed 3 bases, and the junction held 8 bases outside the gene matches. CDR1 and CDR2 from the germline V gene are SGHAT and FQNNGV. This CDR3 is CASSSGTDKYTGELFF. The CDR3 coding sequence is TGTGCCAGCAGCTCCGGGACAGATAAATACACCGGGGAGCTGTTTTTT. The whole variable domain, remainder taken from reference TRBV11-2 and TRBJ2-2, is EAGVAQSPRYKIIEKRQSVAFWCNPISGHATLYWYQQILGQGPKLLIQFQNNGVVDDSQLPKDRFSAERLKGVDSTLKIQPAKLEDSAVYLCASSSGTDKYTGELFFGEGSRLTVL.

The V gene is TRBV3-1, the J gene TRBJ2-7; no firm D call. From germline, CDR1 is LGHDT and CDR2 YNNKEL (reference sequence). The CDR3 runs to 15 residues. V lost 11 bases and J lost 2, with 22 bases in between. The DNA for the CDR3 is TGTGCCTGCACCCAAGAGGCCCCTTGGACCTACGAGCAGTACTTC. This encodes CACTQEAPWTYEQYF.

This chain connects TRBV24-1 to TRBJ2-5; TRBD2 might be the D (6 bases). CDR3 length equals 15 residues. CDR1 and CDR2 (germline): KGHDR, SFDVKD. V dropped 4 bases and J dropped 5 bases, with 16 bases sitting between them. Here the CDR3 reads CATSDTGTYGETQYF. CDR3 in DNA: TGTGCCACCAGTGACACCGGGACTTACGGGGAGACCCAGTACTTC.

This clonotype has at least ten counts. The gene calls are TRBV20-1 and TRBJ1-2; tentative D call: TRBD1 (6 bases). The V end lost 3 bases, the J end lost 2 bases, and 7 bases lay between the germline ends. The CDR3 totals 12 residues. Germline V gene sequence: CDR1 DFQATT, CDR2 SNEGSKA (reference sequence). CDR3 nucleotides: TGCAGTGCTAGGGGACACAACTATGGCTACACCTTC. Translation: CSARGHNYGYTF.

This clonotype was seen a few times. CDR3 DNA sequence: TGTGCCAGCAGCACAGGAGCCTACAATGAGCAGTTCTTC. This translates into CASSTGAYNEQFF. This rearrangement joins TRBV5-4 to TRBJ2-1, with a tentative D call TRBD1 (5 bases). From germline, CDR1 is SGHNT and CDR2 YYREEE (reference sequence). V lost 4 bases and J 2 bases, leaving 7 bases between the germline ends. The CDR3 extends over 13 amino acids.

The sample holds a few counts of this clonotype. The CDR3 sequence: CASSLDPRGGIYEQYF. For the CDR3, the DNA is TGTGCCAGCAGTTTAGATCCTCGGGGGGGGATATACGAGCAGTACTTC. The chain is built from TRBV27 and TRBJ2-7; 8 positions match TRBD2. After removal of 2 bases from V and 4 bases from J, the junction contained 10 bases not matched to a gene. Germline V gene lookup returns CDR1 MNHEY and CDR2 SMNVEV (reference sequence). This CDR3 is 16 amino acids long.

The chain carries TRBV7-2 and TRBJ2-1; 9 bases map to TRBD2. With 2 bases clipped from V and 7 bases from J, the junction kept 12 bases outside the gene matches. CDR3 length: 17 amino acids. Germline CDR1 and CDR2: SGHTA and FQGNSA. Here the CDR3 reads CASSLMEAGGVWNEQFF. The CDR3, as DNA: TGTGCCAGCAGCTTAATGGAGGCGGGAGGGGTATGGAATGAGCAGTTCTTC.

The chain joins TRBV24-1 to TRBJ2-1, with D tentatively TRBD2 (6 bases). CDR3 length: 16 residues. Trimming cost V 1 base and J 4 bases, with 13 bases left between them. Germline CDR1 is KGHDR and CDR2 is SFDVKD. The CDR3 DNA is TGTGCCACCAGTGATTTCGCGCGGGACGCTTACAATGAGCAGTTCTTC. It yields the protein CATSDFARDAYNEQFF.

In this sample, this clonotype turned up a few times. V and J are TRBV3-1 and TRBJ1-3; the D is unclear. Looked up from germline, CDR1 is LGHDT and CDR2 is YNNKEL (reference sequence). The CDR3 totals 15 residues. V dropped 1 base and J dropped 1 base, with 8 bases sitting between them. The CDR3 DNA follows: TGTGCCAGCAGCCAAGCGAGGGTATCTGGAAACACCATATATTTT. Amino acids: CASSQARVSGNTIYF.

This clonotype appeared a few times. The rearrangement uses TRBV20-1 and TRBJ2-5; 9 bases fit TRBD2. J lost 5 bases, V lost 7 bases, and 14 bases had no gene match. The CDR3 runs to 15 residues. The V gene's germline CDR1 is DFQATT and CDR2 SNEGSKA (reference sequence). The CDR3 loop reads CSGRGSSGMWETQYF. The CDR3 nucleotides read TGCAGTGGCAGAGGGTCTAGCGGGATGTGGGAGACCCAGTACTTC.

The V gene is TRBV7-2, the J gene TRBJ2-3, with a possible D match to TRBD2 (6 bases). The CDR3 spans 15 residues. V was cut by 10 bases and J by 6 bases, with 23 bases left in between. CDR1 and CDR2 (germline): SGHTA, FQGNSA. This CDR3 is CATGLQASDSDTQYF. The CDR3 DNA sequence: TGTGCCACCGGACTCCAGGCTAGCGATTCTGATACGCAGTATTTT.

This clonotype was recorded a few times. The V and J genes are TRBV5-6 and TRBJ1-1, with D tentatively TRBD1 (6 bases). The CDR3 runs 14 residues. V was shortened by 5 bases and J by 6 bases, with 17 bases between the two germline ends. Germline loops: CDR1 SGHDT, CDR2 YYEEEE. CDR3 DNA sequence: TGTGCCAGCAGTTATGACAGACGGGGGCCTGAAGCTTTCTTT. Its translation is CASSYDRRGPEAFF.